The next 26 T cell receptor beta chains were all read from a single sample in a study of beta chain features in type 1 diabetes. Study conclusions and caveats: Moderate but significant shortening of TCRB CDR3s was recorded in all four CD4+ subsets from Type 1 diabetes patients.

The investigators reverse transcribed all of the isolated RNA, so they sequenced expressed TCRB transcripts. Sequencing used immunoSEQ multiplex PCR; TCRdb keeps in-frame clones, though not all of them. Among over 600,000 clones listed, roughly 12% were seen once. Antigens for these TCRs are unknown. Sequenced material: naive CD4+ T cells from blood. The receptors derive from a man aged 25-45 years with type 1 diabetes.

The chain is built from TRBV7-2 and TRBJ2-7; D is undetermined. CDR3 length: 14 amino acids. V gave up 0 bases and J gave up 0 bases, with 6 bases separating them. The germline gives CDR1 SGHTA, CDR2 FQGNSA. The CDR3 loop is CASSLAGNSYEQYF. The CDR3 DNA follows: TGTGCCAGCAGCTTAGCGGGAAACTCCTACGAGCAGTACTTC.

V is TRBV7-2 and J is TRBJ2-4, with D possibly matching TRBD1 (5 bases). Per germline, CDR1 SGHTA and CDR2 FQGNSA. CDR3 length: 16 residues. V was pared by 0 bases and J by 10 bases, with 19 bases between. CDR3 residues: CASSLARRQPRGIQYF. The CDR3 DNA follows: TGTGCCAGCAGCTTAGCGCGCCGACAGCCTCGTGGGATTCAGTACTTC.

This chain uses TRBV27 with TRBJ2-7; 8 nucleotides agree with TRBD1. The CDR3 is 14 amino acids. Germline V gene sequence: CDR1 MNHEY, CDR2 SMNVEV (reference sequence). The ends lost 1 base at V and 3 bases at J; junction bases unmatched: 2. The CDR3 DNA is TGTGCCAGCAGTTTATTCGACAGGGGCTACGAGCAGTACTTC. Translation gives CASSLFDRGYEQYF.

The sample holds a few counts of this clone. This chain connects TRBV30 to TRBJ2-2, with 7 bases that match TRBD2. CDR3 length: 17 residues. J gave up 0 bases and V 6 bases, and 13 bases lay outside the gene matches. CDR1 and CDR2 (germline): GTSNPN, SVGIG (reference sequence). The CDR3 nucleotides are TGTGCCTGCTCCCAAGGGCCTAGCGGTACGAACACCGGGGAGCTGTTTTTT. It is translated as CACSQGPSGTNTGELFF.

The rearrangement uses TRBV28 and TRBJ1-2; D is ambiguous. The CDR3 length is 14 residues. V gave up 5 bases and J gave up 5 bases, with 15 bases separating them. Germline V gives CDR1 MDHEN, CDR2 SYDVKM. CDR3 DNA sequence: TGTGCCAGCAGTCGCAGGCAAGAGGGATATGGCTACACCTTC. Translation: CASSRRQEGYGYTF.

J is TRBJ1-1 and V is TRBV6-6, with D possibly matching TRBD1 (5 bases). Deletions cut 1 base from V and 2 bases from J, with 8 bases between. In germline, CDR1 is MNHNY, CDR2 SVGAGI (reference sequence). The CDR3 loop spans 14 amino acids. CDR3 sequence reads: CASSYLGGNTEAFF. In nucleotides, the CDR3 is TGTGCCAGCAGTTACTTGGGGGGAAACACTGAAGCTTTCTTT.

This clone came up a few times. V and J are TRBV29-1 and TRBJ2-7, with 9 positions matching TRBD1. Germline V gene lookup returns CDR1 SQVTM and CDR2 ANQGSEA. This CDR3 is built from 13 residues. J lost 6 bases, V lost 4 bases, and 7 bases had no gene match. CDR3 nucleotides: TGCAGCGTTGCCCGGGACAGGGCCAGCGAGCAGTACTTC. As protein: CSVARDRASEQYF.

This clone was observed a handful of times. This chain joins TRBV2 and TRBJ1-3; D is undetermined. V lost 5 bases, J lost 7 bases, and 6 bases lay in between. The germline V gene encodes CDR1 SNHLY and CDR2 FYNNEI. This CDR3 has 11 residues. The CDR3 DNA sequence: TGTGCCAGCAGTAATAGGAACACCATATATTTT. It translates to CASSNRNTIYF.

This clone turned up a few times. This chain joins TRBV11-3 and TRBJ2-3; 8 positions agree with TRBD2. The CDR3 extends over 17 amino acids. Germline V gene sequence: CDR1 SGHNT, CDR2 YENEEA. V lost 5 bases, J lost 2 bases, and 12 bases stayed unmatched. The CDR3 here is CASSRGAGDLNTDTQYF. The CDR3 DNA sequence: TGTGCCAGCAGCCGGGGAGCGGGGGATCTTAACACAGATACGCAGTATTTT.

The rearrangement links TRBV18 to TRBJ2-5; D is unresolved. CDR3 length equals 15 residues. Germline V gene sequence: CDR1 KGHSH, CDR2 LQKENI. V lost 4 bases to trimming and J lost 3 bases, with 15 bases between them. The CDR3 loop is CASSLVLTREETQYF. Here the CDR3 DNA reads TGTGCCAGCTCACTAGTCTTGACAAGAGAAGAGACCCAGTACTTC.

The V call is TRBV4-3, the J call TRBJ2-3, with TRBD2 as a possible D gene (5 bases). This CDR3 spans 15 amino acids. The V end lost 0 bases, the J end lost 8 bases, and 15 bases lay between the germline ends. Germline-derived CDR1 and CDR2 are LGHNA and YSLEER. CDR3 nucleotide sequence: TGCGCCAGCAGCCAAGATGGGTCCCTCCGGGGTACGCAGTATTTT. Protein sequence: CASSQDGSLRGTQYF.

V gene TRBV7-2 combines with J gene TRBJ1-6, with 7 nucleotides matching TRBD1. This CDR3 contains 17 residues. V dropped 3 bases and J dropped 5; count of bases not matched to a gene: 10. Germline CDR1 and CDR2: SGHTA and FQGNSA. The CDR3 DNA follows: TGTGCCAGCAGCTTCGTCCACAGGGGAGGAAATAATTCACCCCTCCACTTT. Translation gives CASSFVHRGGNNSPLHF.

This clone has more than one count but fewer than ten. This sequence joins TRBV13 and TRBJ2-3; D is possibly TRBD2 (6 bases). CDR1 is PRHDT and CDR2 is FYEKMQ in the germline V gene (reference sequence). The V end lost 7 bases, the J end lost 0 bases, and 17 bases lay between the germline ends. The CDR3 is 16 amino acids. This CDR3 reads CASTIAGRHSTDTQYF. DNA for the CDR3: TGTGCCAGCACCATTGCCGGGAGACATAGCACAGATACGCAGTATTTT.

This clone has just a few counts. CDR3 bases: TGTGCCAGCAGCCCACCGGACAGGGGGAATGAGCAGTTCTTC. It encodes CASSPPDRGNEQFF. The V call is TRBV7-8, the J call TRBJ2-1; 10 nucleotides align to TRBD1. Germline V gene sequence: CDR1 SGHVS, CDR2 FQNEAQ. There are 14 residues in the CDR3. The J segment lost 7 bases and the V segment lost 5 bases, leaving 5 bases of the junction unmatched.

This clone was counted a few times. The V call is TRBV18, the J call TRBJ1-6, with a weak D call TRBD1 (5 bases). V was trimmed by 6 bases and J by 5 bases, leaving 11 bases between them. Germline V gene sequence: CDR1 KGHSH, CDR2 LQKENI. The CDR3 spans 14 residues. This CDR3 is CASSPTVNNSPLHF. Here the CDR3 DNA reads TGTGCCAGCTCGCCGACAGTAAATAATTCACCCCTCCACTTT.

This clone turned up a few times. V usage is TRBV6-6 and J usage is TRBJ1-4; 8 bases fit TRBD1. Germline V gene sequence: CDR1 MNHNY, CDR2 SVGAGI (reference sequence). The CDR3 is 15 residues long. Trimming cost V 5 bases and J 3 bases; bases outside gene matches: 5. The CDR3 here is CASSNQGAANEKLFF. CDR3 nucleotide sequence: TGTGCCAGCAGTAACCAGGGGGCGGCTAATGAAAAACTGTTTTTT.

This clone showed up just a few times. The chain is built from TRBV7-2 and TRBJ2-5; D unresolved. The germline V and J ends were trimmed by 3 bases and 2 bases, with 7 bases remaining between them. The CDR3 sequence is 13 residues long. In germline, CDR1 is SGHTA, CDR2 FQGNSA. Here the CDR3 DNA reads TGTGCCAGCAGCTTGACGAATCAAGAGACCCAGTACTTC. The encoded protein is CASSLTNQETQYF.

V is TRBV18 and J is TRBJ1-1, with D perhaps TRBD1 (5 bases). V lost 3 bases to trimming and J lost 7 bases, with 12 bases between them. The CDR3 runs to 13 residues. Germline assignment: CDR1 KGHSH and CDR2 LQKENI. The CDR3 is CASSPLTELEAFF. The CDR3 DNA sequence: TGTGCCAGCTCACCCCTGACAGAACTTGAAGCTTTCTTT.

This chain connects TRBV5-8 to TRBJ2-5, with D perhaps given as TRBD1 or TRBD2 (5 bases each). The CDR3 has 14 residues. The V end lost 3 bases, the J end lost 1 base, and 10 bases lay between the germline ends. The V gene's germline CDR1 is SGHTS and CDR2 YDEGEE. CDR3: CASSSGRSQETQYF. The CDR3 bases are TGTGCCAGCAGCTCGGGACGGTCCCAAGAGACCCAGTACTTC.

The DNA for the CDR3 is TGTGCCAGTAGTATAGATCCCCTTGGAGCGGATCAGTACTTC. Protein sequence: CASSIDPLGADQYF. The gene calls are TRBV19 and TRBJ2-4; possible D gene TRBD2, 5 bases. Per the germline V gene, CDR1 is LNHDA and CDR2 is SQIVND (reference sequence). The CDR3 sequence is 14 residues long. Between the trimmed V and J ends, which lost 0 bases and 12 bases, there was a span of 15 bases.

As for this clone: Without the conserved terminal phenylalanine or tryptophan, this CDR3 likely stems from a read error. The DNA is left out, because the CDR3 cannot be placed on it with certainty; the CDR3 is given as TCRdb lists it. The chain joins TRBV29-1 to TRBJ1-1. Germline V gene data show CDR1 as SQVTM and CDR2 as ANQGSEA. The CDR3 is 10 residues long, ends included. This CDR3 reads CSVDSPALIN.

The J gene is TRBJ2-2, the V gene TRBV5-4; D is ambiguous. Germline V gene sequence: CDR1 SGHNT, CDR2 YYREEE (reference sequence). Trimming stripped 0 bases from V and 6 bases from J, with 12 bases between. The CDR3 consists of 15 residues. Here the CDR3 reads CASSLVAVSPGELFF. The CDR3 coding sequence is TGTGCCAGCAGCTTGGTGGCAGTTTCTCCCGGGGAGCTGTTTTTT.

The V gene is TRBV7-2, the J gene TRBJ2-7; D perhaps matches TRBD1 (6 bases). The CDR3 runs 13 residues. V gave up 5 bases and J gave up 3 bases, with 11 bases separating them. Germline CDR1 is SGHTA and CDR2 is FQGNSA. CDR3 amino acids: CASSLRDNYEQYF. In DNA, the CDR3 is TGTGCCAGCAGCCTCCGGGACAACTACGAGCAGTACTTC.

The chain carries TRBV4-2 and TRBJ2-7; TRBD1 agrees at 7 bases. V shed 2 bases and J 2 bases; nucleotides not matched to a gene: 6. The CDR3 extends over 15 amino acids. Germline CDR1 LGHNA, CDR2 YNFKEQ. CDR3 nucleotide sequence: TGTGCCAGCAGCCAACAGACAGGGTTACCCTACGAGCAGTACTTC. Translated, it gives CASSQQTGLPYEQYF.

This clone was seen a few times. The chain's CDR3 is CASGGSYNSPLHF. CDR3 nucleotides: TGTGCCAGTGGTGGGTCCTATAATTCACCCCTCCACTTT. V is TRBV19 and J is TRBJ1-6; D gene uncertain. There are 13 residues in the CDR3. Trimming stripped 8 bases from V and 1 base from J, with 6 bases between. Looked up from germline, CDR1 is LNHDA and CDR2 is SQIVND (reference sequence).

This clone was counted only a few times. The chain joins TRBV2 to TRBJ1-4; 10 nucleotides agree with TRBD1. This CDR3 contains 14 residues. Per the germline V gene, CDR1 is SNHLY and CDR2 is FYNNEI. J was trimmed by 7 bases and V by 7 bases; bases with no gene match: 6. The CDR3 DNA sequence: TGTGCCAGCACCCAGGACAGGGGGATTGAAAAACTGTTTTTT. This gives the protein CASTQDRGIEKLFF.